This TCR beta chain was identified during a study of cytomegalovirus exposure and HLA in healthy donors. Study in general: A preliminary data release comprised roughly 80 million unique TCRs obtained from HLA-typed donors. Study observations and caveats: For most TCR beta V segments, an earlier analysis put the productive rate at about 87% or about 30% of the time.

Vbeta (60) and Jbeta (13) primers were used in the PCR. Repertoires were generated with immunoSEQ multiplex PCR, while TCRdb's copy carries only in-frame clones and drops some. The sample records 90,000 to 140,000 clones, about four fifths being singletons. In the case of this clone: Its target is unknown.

Trimming took off 6 bases at V and 4 bases at J, with 13 bases between the two ends. Per germline, CDR1 MDHEN and CDR2 SYDVKM. The CDR3 is 14 residues long. Sequencing was performed on PBMCs. V gene TRBV28 combines with J gene TRBJ1-5, with a weak D call TRBD1 (5 bases). This TCR was sampled from a man under 40 in good health and CMV-seronegative. Written as DNA, the CDR3 is TGTGCCAGCAGCCCGGGGGTCGGTAATCAGCCCCAGCATTTT. Protein: CASSPGVGNQPQHF.